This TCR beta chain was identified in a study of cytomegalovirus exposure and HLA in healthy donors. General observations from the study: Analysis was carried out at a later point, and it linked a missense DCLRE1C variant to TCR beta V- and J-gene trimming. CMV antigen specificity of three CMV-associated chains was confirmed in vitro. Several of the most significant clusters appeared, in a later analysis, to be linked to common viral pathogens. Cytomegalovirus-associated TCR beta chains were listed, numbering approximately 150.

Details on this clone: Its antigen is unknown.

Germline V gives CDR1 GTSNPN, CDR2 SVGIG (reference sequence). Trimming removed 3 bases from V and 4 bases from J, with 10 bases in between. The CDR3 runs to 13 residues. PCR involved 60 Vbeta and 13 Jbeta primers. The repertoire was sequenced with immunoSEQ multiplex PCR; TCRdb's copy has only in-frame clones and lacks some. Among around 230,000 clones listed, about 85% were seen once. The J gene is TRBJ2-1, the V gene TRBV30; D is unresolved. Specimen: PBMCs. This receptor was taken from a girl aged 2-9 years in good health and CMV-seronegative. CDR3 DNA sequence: TGTGCCTGGAGCCCCGGAGTTTACAATGAGCAGTTCTTC. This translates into CAWSPGVYNEQFF. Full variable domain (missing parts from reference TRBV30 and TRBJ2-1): SQTIHQWPATLVQPVGSPLSLECTVEGTSNPNLYWYRQAAGRGLQLLFYSVGIGQISSEVPQNLSASRPQDRQFILSSKKLLLSDSGFYLCAWSPGVYNEQFFGPGTRLTVL.